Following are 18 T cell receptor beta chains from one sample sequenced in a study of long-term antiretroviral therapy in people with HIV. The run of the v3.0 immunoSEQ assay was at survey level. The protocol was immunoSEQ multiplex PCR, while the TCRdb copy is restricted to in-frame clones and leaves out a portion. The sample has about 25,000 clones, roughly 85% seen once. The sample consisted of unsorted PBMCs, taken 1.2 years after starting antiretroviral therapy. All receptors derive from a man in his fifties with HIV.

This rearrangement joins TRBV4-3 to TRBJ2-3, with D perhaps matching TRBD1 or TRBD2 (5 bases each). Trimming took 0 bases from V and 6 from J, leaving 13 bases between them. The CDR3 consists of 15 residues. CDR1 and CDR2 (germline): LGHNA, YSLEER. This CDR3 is CASSQEKRDGDTQYF. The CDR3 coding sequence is TGCGCCAGCAGCCAAGAAAAGAGGGACGGCGATACGCAGTATTTT.

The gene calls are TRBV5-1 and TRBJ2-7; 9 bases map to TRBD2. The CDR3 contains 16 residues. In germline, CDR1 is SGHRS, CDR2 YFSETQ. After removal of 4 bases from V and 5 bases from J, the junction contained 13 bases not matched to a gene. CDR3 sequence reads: CASSAPETSGGHEQYF. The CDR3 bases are TGCGCCAGCAGCGCTCCCGAGACTAGCGGTGGACACGAGCAGTACTTC.

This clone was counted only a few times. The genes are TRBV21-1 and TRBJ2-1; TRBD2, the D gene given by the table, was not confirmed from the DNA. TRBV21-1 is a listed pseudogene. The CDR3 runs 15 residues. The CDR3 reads CASSKVWTSDNEQFF. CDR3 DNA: TGTGCCAGCAGCAAAGTCTGGACTAGCGATAATGAGCAGTTCTTC.

The chain's CDR3 is CATRSGQFTDTQYF. CDR3 nucleotides: TGTGCTACAAGATCCGGACAGTTCACAGATACGCAGTATTTT. The chain is built from TRBV27 and TRBJ2-3; D possibly corresponds to TRBD1 (6 bases). The CDR3 contains 14 residues. Germline loops: CDR1 MNHEY, CDR2 SMNVEV (reference sequence).

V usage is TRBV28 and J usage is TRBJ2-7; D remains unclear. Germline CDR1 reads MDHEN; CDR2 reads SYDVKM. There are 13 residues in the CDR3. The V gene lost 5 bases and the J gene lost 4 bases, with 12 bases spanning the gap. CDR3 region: CASSVGNKYEQYF. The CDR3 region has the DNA TGTGCCAGCAGTGTTGGGAACAAGTACGAGCAGTACTTC.

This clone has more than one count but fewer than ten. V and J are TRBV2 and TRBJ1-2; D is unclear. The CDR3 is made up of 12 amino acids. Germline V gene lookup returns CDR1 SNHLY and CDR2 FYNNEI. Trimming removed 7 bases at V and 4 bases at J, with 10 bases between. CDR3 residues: CASNKEGYGYTF. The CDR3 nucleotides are TGTGCCAGCAATAAGGAAGGCTATGGCTACACCTTC.

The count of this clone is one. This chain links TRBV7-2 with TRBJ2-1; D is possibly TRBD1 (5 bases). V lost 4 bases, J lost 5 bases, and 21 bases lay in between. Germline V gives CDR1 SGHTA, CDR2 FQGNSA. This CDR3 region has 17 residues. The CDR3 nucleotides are TGTGCCAGCAGCTACTTAACGGTAGCAGGGAAAAACAATGAGCAGTTCTTC. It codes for CASSYLTVAGKNNEQFF.

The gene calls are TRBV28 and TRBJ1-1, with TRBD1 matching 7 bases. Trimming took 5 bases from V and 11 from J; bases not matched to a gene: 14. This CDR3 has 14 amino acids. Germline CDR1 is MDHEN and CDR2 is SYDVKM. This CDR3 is CASSQRGRREVAFF. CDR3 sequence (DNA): TGTGCCAGCAGTCAAAGGGGGCGCCGGGAAGTGGCTTTCTTT.

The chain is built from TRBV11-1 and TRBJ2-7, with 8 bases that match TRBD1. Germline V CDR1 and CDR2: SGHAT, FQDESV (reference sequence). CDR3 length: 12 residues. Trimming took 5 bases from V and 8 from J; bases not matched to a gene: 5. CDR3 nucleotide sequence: TGTGCCAGCAGCAGGGCAGGGGGCCAGCAGTACTTC. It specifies CASSRAGGQQYF.

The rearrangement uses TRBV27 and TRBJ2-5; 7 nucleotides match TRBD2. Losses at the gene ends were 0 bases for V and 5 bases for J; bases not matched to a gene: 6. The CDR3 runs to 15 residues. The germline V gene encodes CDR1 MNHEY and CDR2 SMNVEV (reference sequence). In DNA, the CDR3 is TGTGCCAGCAGTTTATCAACCGGGGGGTGGGAGACCCAGTACTTC. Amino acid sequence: CASSLSTGGWETQYF.

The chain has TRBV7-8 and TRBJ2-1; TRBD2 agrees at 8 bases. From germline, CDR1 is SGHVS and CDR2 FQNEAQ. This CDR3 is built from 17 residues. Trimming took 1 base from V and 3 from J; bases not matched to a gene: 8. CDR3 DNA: TGTGCCAGCAGCTTAGGAGTCGGGGGGGCTCTCTACAATGAGCAGTTCTTC. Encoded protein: CASSLGVGGALYNEQFF.

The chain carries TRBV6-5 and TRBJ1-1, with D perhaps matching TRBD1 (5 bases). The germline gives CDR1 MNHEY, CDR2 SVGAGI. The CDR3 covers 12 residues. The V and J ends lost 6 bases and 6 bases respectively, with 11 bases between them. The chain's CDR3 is CASRFGDSEAFF. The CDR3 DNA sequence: TGTGCCAGCAGGTTTGGGGACTCTGAAGCTTTCTTT.

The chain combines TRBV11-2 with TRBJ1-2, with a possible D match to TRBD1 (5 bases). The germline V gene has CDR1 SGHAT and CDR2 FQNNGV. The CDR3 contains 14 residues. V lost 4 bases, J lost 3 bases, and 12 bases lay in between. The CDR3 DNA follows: TGTGCCAGCAGCTCGGGGGAGTCGCACTATGGCTACACCTTC. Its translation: CASSSGESHYGYTF.

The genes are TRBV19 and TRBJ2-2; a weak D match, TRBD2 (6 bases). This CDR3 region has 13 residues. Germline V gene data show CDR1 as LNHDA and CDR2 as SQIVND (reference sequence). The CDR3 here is CAGEERNTGELFF. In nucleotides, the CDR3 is TGTGCTGGGGAGGAGAGGAACACCGGGGAGCTGTTTTTT. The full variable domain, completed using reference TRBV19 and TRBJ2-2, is DGGITQSPKYLFRKEGQNVTLSCEQNLNHDAMYWYRQDPGQGLRLIYYSQIVNDFQKGDIAEGYSVSREKKESFPLTVTSAQKNPTAFYLCAGEERNTGELFFGEGSRLTVL.

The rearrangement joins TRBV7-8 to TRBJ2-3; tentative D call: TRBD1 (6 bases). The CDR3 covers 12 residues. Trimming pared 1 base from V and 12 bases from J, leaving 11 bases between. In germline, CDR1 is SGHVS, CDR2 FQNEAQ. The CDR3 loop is CASSLENRAQYF. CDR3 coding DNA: TGTGCCAGCAGCTTAGAGAACAGGGCCCAGTATTTT.

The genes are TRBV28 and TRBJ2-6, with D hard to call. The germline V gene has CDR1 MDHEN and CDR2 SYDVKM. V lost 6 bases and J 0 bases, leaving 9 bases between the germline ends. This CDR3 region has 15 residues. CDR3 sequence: CASSRAFSGANVLTF. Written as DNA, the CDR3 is TGTGCCAGCAGCCGGGCCTTCTCTGGGGCCAACGTCCTGACTTTC.

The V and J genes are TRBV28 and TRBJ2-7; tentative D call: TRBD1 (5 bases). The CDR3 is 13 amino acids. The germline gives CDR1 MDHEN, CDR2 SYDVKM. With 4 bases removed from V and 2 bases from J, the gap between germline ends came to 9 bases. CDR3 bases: TGTGCCAGCAGTTCGACAGCCACCTACGAGCAGTACTTC. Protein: CASSSTATYEQYF.

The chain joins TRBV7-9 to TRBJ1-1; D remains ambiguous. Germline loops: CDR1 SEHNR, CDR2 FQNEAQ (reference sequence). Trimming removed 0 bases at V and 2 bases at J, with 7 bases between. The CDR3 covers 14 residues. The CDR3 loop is CASSLAPYNTEAFF. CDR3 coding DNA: TGTGCCAGCAGCTTAGCCCCCTATAACACTGAAGCTTTCTTT.